This is a list of T cell receptor beta chains from one sample in a study of blood T cell repertoires in COVID-19. The table came from immunoSEQ multiplex PCR; TCRdb's copy has only in-frame clones and leaves some out. This sample has 88,000 or so clones; approximately 89% occur once, and the top ten carry about 2.3%. The sequencing input was peripheral blood. Receptor source: a man between 50 and 59 years old with acute or convalescent COVID-19. CDR3s include the opening cysteine and the closing phenylalanine or tryptophan. The D gene is left open where the match is weak. Size tells how often a clone was seen (once, few, many) or the class of an expanded clone, and some rows leave it out.

-	TRBJ2-3	TRBV5-1	TRBD2	CASSLIIAGGADTQYF	TGCGCCAGCAGCTTGATAATAGCGGGAGGGGCAGATACGCAGTATTTT
-	TRBJ2-1	TRBV18	TRBD2	CASQTSGKYNEQFF	TGTGCCAGCCAGACTAGCGGGAAGTACAATGAGCAGTTCTTC
-	TRBJ2-3	TRBV2	TRBD2	CASSPLAGGGDTQYF	TGTGCCAGCAGTCCCCTAGCGGGGGGAGGAGATACGCAGTATTTT
-	TRBJ2-3	TRBV24-1	TRBD2	CATSDLPGGTDTQYF	TGTGCCACCAGTGATCTCCCGGGGGGGACAGATACGCAGTATTTT
-	TRBJ2-3	TRBV27	-	CASSLTAPGTDTQYF	TGTGCCAGCAGTTTAACAGCCCCGGGCACAGATACGCAGTATTTT
once	TRBJ2-1	TRBV9	-	CASSVAQWGGLYEQFF	TGTGCCAGCAGCGTAGCCCAGTGGGGGGGGCTCTATGAGCAGTTCTTC
once	TRBJ2-3	TRBV7-6	-	CASSLVGGDPTDTQYF	TGTGCCAGCAGCTTAGTAGGCGGGGATCCCACAGATACGCAGTATTTT
-	TRBJ2-3	TRBV4-1	-	CASSQRGDTQYF	TGCGCCAGCAGCCAAAGGGGGGATACGCAGTATTTT
-	TRBJ1-4	TRBV7-8	TRBD1	CASSTSGGLNEKLFF	TGTGCCAGCAGCACCTCAGGGGGCCTTAATGAAAAACTGTTTTTT
-	TRBJ2-3	TRBV2	TRBD1	CASRLDRGFSDTQYF	TGTGCCAGCAGATTGGACAGGGGGTTTTCTGATACGCAGTATTTT
-	TRBJ2-5	TRBV14	-	CASSRDREAQETQYF	TGTGCCAGCAGCCGAGACAGGGAGGCCCAAGAGACCCAGTACTTC
-	TRBJ1-3	TRBV7-6	-	CASSPARTVFLSGNTIYF	TGTGCCAGCAGCCCTGCTCGGACAGTTTTCCTCTCTGGAAACACCATATATTTT
-	TRBJ2-7	TRBV5-5	TRBD1	CASSLEVRGQSEQYF	TGTGCCAGCAGCTTGGAGGTCAGGGGGCAAAGCGAGCAGTACTTC
-	TRBJ1-6	TRBV9	TRBD1	CASSAHDRVSPLHF	TGTGCCAGCAGCGCCCACGACAGGGTTTCACCCCTCCACTTT
-	TRBJ1-5	TRBV27	-	CASSPGGVGNQPQHF	TGTGCCAGCAGCCCCGGGGGGGTTGGCAATCAGCCCCAGCATTTT
-	TRBJ1-4	TRBV5-6	-	CASSTRGTYEKLFF	TGTGCCAGCAGCACCCGTGGGACATATGAAAAACTGTTTTTT
-	TRBJ2-6	TRBV6-6	-	CASRDTYSSGANVLTF	TGTGCCAGCAGAGACACTTACTCCTCTGGGGCCAACGTCCTGACTTTC
-	TRBJ1-1	TRBV6-5	-	CASNYIAGAEAFF	TGTGCCAGCAATTATATTGCAGGGGCTGAAGCTTTCTTT
-	TRBJ1-6	TRBV6-5	TRBD1	CASHKGQGGSPLHF	TGTGCCAGTCATAAGGGACAGGGTGGGTCACCCCTCCACTTT
-	TRBJ2-1	TRBV12-3/TRBV12-4	-	CASTEGRRDEQFF	TGTGCCAGCACCGAGGGCCGACGGGATGAGCAGTTCTTC
-	TRBJ2-1	TRBV21-1	-	CASTSSQTSGAKGGYNEQFF	TGTGCCAGCACCTCCTCCCAAACTAGCGGGGCCAAGGGGGGCTACAATGAGCAGTTCTTC
-	TRBJ1-2	TRBV3-1/TRBV3-2	-	CASSLGQGYTF	TGTGCCAGCAGCCTCGGACAGGGCTACACCTTC
-	TRBJ1-5	TRBV28	TRBD1	CASSLVQGGNQPQHF	TGTGCCAGCAGTTTAGTACAGGGGGGAAATCAGCCCCAGCATTTT
-	TRBJ2-3	TRBV5-1	TRBD1	CASSMDRADTQYF	TGCGCCAGCAGCATGGACAGGGCAGATACGCAGTATTTT
-	TRBJ2-1	TRBV10-1	TRBD2	CASSQTSDNEQFF	TGCGCCAGCAGCCAGACTAGCGACAATGAGCAGTTCTTC
-	TRBJ1-6	TRBV7-3	-	CASSLIQNSPLHF	TGTGCCAGCAGCTTAATTCAAAATTCACCCCTCCACTTT
-	TRBJ2-5	TRBV28	-	CASRPGTWSAETQYF	TGTGCCAGCAGACCGGGAACCTGGTCGGCAGAGACCCAGTACTTC
-	TRBJ2-1	TRBV10-3	TRBD2	CAISADKSGGDNEQFF	TGTGCCATCAGTGCGGATAAGAGCGGGGGGGACAATGAGCAGTTCTTC
-	TRBJ2-5	TRBV18	-	CASSPGHGDQETQYF	TGTGCCAGCTCACCGGGGCATGGTGACCAAGAGACCCAGTACTTC
-	TRBJ1-2	TRBV4-1	TRBD1	CASSTRQGAPGYTF	TGCGCCAGCAGCACCCGACAGGGGGCGCCTGGCTACACCTTC
once	TRBJ2-5	TRBV7-8	-	CASSTTGLLRTQYF	TGTGCCAGCAGCACGACGGGACTCCTTCGGACCCAGTACTTC